This T cell receptor beta chain came from a study of low-dose radiotherapy and immunotherapy resistance in tumors. Study-wide background: Every two weeks, cyclophosphamide 200 mg/m2 was infused one day before radiation plus immunotherapy. Patients took oral aspirin 300 mg daily for four cycles from cycle 1 day 1.

Described time point: before trial treatment. The study gave donors nivolumab, ipilimumab, aspirin, low-dose cyclophosphamide and low-dose radiotherapy. Eligible patients bore advanced solid tumors devoid of tumor-infiltrating lymphocytes. TRAV- and TRBV-specific primers primed first-strand cDNA, covering alpha and beta chains. TCRs were amplified for 15 to 20 PCR cycles with a constant-region primer and V-primer adapter. TCRdb processed the reads anew with MiXCR; each CDR3 protein has one entry. Of 70,000 to 90,000 distinct CDR3 sequences in the sample, over 15% were seen once. This clonotype was counted many times. The CDR3 runs to 17 residues. Trimming took 8 bases from V and 2 from J; bases not matched to a gene: 13. Per the germline V gene, CDR1 is SGHVS and CDR2 is FNYEAQ.

The sequence came from a male donor with prostate cancer. The V gene is TRBV7-6, the J gene TRBJ2-7, with TRBD2 matching 12 bases. The source material was PBMCs, sampled before treatment. Written as DNA, the CDR3 is TGTGCCAGCGCAATCCAAACCGGACTAGCGGGGACCTACGAGCAGTACTTC. The encoded protein is CASAIQTGLAGTYEQYF.